Below are 14 T cell receptor beta chains sequenced from a single sample in a study of patients and donors after allogeneic stem cell transplantation. TCRdb called the RT-PCR reads again in MiXCR, with one record for every CDR3 protein. The sample carries roughly 40,000 distinct CDR3 sequences, about 30% recorded once. Sequencing input: blood, either unsorted or a sorted T cell fraction (not recorded which). These receptors originate from a human donor who was either an allogeneic HSCT recipient or a stem cell or donor lymphocyte infusion donor (not recorded which). It is not recorded whose cells these are; they may come from a transplant donor.

The gene calls are TRBV7-9 and TRBJ1-2; D call uncertain. V dropped 4 bases and J dropped 2 bases, with 14 bases sitting between them. Germline CDR1 SEHNR, CDR2 FQNEAQ (reference sequence). The CDR3 covers 15 residues. For the CDR3, the DNA is TGTGCCAGCAGCTCTTTTGTCGGGTCGAACTATGGCTACACCTTC. It encodes CASSSFVGSNYGYTF. The full variable domain, in which reference TRBV7-9 and TRBJ1-2 provide the parts outside the CDR3, is DTGVSQNPRHKITKRGQNVTFRCDPISEHNRLYWYRQTLGQGPEFLTYFQNEAQLEKSRLLSDRFSAERPKGSFSTLEIQRTEQGDSAMYLCASSSFVGSNYGYTFGSGTRLTVV.

This clonotype occurred a few times. The CDR3 bases are TGCAGTGCTAGAGATGGCGGTGCAGGGTTCGATTCACCCCTCCACTTT. Translated: CSARDGGAGFDSPLHF. The V call is TRBV20-1, the J call TRBJ1-6, with D tentatively TRBD1 (5 bases). CDR3 length equals 16 residues. Per germline, CDR1 DFQATT and CDR2 SNEGSKA (reference sequence). Between the trimmed V and J ends, which lost 0 bases and 8 bases, there was a span of 17 bases.

The genes are TRBV20-1 and TRBJ2-7; D is uncertain. Germline CDR1 DFQATT, CDR2 SNEGSKA (reference sequence). Trimming took 2 bases from V and 3 from J, leaving 14 bases between them. CDR3 length: 14 amino acids. The CDR3 region is CSARSFPQNYEQYF. The DNA for the CDR3 is TGCAGTGCTAGATCTTTTCCTCAGAACTACGAGCAGTACTTC.

The CDR3 region has the DNA TGTGCCAGCAGCTTCTGGACTAGCGGGAACATTCAGTACTTC. This sequence encodes CASSFWTSGNIQYF. V usage is TRBV7-9 and J usage is TRBJ2-4; TRBD2 agrees at 11 bases. This CDR3 region has 14 residues. V shed 3 bases and J 7 bases; nucleotides not matched to a gene: 2. Germline CDR1 and CDR2: SEHNR and FQNEAQ (reference sequence). The full variable domain, in which reference TRBV7-9 and TRBJ2-4 provide the parts outside the CDR3, is DTGVSQNPRHKITKRGQNVTFRCDPISEHNRLYWYRQTLGQGPEFLTYFQNEAQLEKSRLLSDRFSAERPKGSFSTLEIQRTEQGDSAMYLCASSFWTSGNIQYFGAGTRLSVL.

A few counts support this clonotype. The gene calls are TRBV4-3 and TRBJ2-7; tentatively, D is TRBD1 (6 bases). CDR3 length: 15 amino acids. V lost 0 bases to trimming and J lost 3 bases, with 12 bases between them. The V gene's germline CDR1 is LGHNA and CDR2 YSLEER. The CDR3 DNA sequence: TGCGCCAGCAGCCAAGATCACTGGGGGCTCTACGAGCAGTACTTC. Its protein is CASSQDHWGLYEQYF.

This sequence joins TRBV3-1 and TRBJ1-4; D uncertain. V gave up 3 bases and J gave up 4 bases, with 3 bases separating them. CDR1 is LGHDT and CDR2 is YNNKEL in the germline V gene (reference sequence). This CDR3 region has 12 residues. The CDR3 sequence is CASSHLNEKLFF. CDR3 bases: TGTGCCAGCAGCCACCTTAATGAAAAACTGTTTTTT.

The rearrangement joins TRBV29-1 to TRBJ2-7, with D unresolved. The V gene's germline CDR1 is SQVTM and CDR2 ANQGSEA. V was pared by 7 bases and J by 9 bases, with 16 bases between. CDR3 length: 11 amino acids. CDR3 sequence reads: CSARHGNGQYF. Written as DNA, the CDR3 is TGCAGCGCTAGACATGGAAACGGGCAGTACTTC.

This chain uses TRBV20-1 with TRBJ2-7; D is ambiguous. The CDR3 sequence is 13 residues long. V lost 4 bases and J 3 bases, leaving 13 bases between the germline ends. Germline CDR1 reads DFQATT; CDR2 reads SNEGSKA (reference sequence). The CDR3 region has the DNA TGCAGTGCTATCCCGCCGGTCGACTACGAGCAGTACTTC. Protein product: CSAIPPVDYEQYF.

This clonotype was counted a few times. This rearrangement joins TRBV29-1 to TRBJ1-2; D gene ambiguous. The CDR3 runs 11 residues. Germline V gene data show CDR1 as SQVTM and CDR2 as ANQGSEA. The CDR3 DNA follows: TGCCTGGTCTCGGACGACTATGGCTACACCTTC. This encodes CLVSDDYGYTF.

The sample holds a few counts of this clonotype. This chain joins TRBV7-9 and TRBJ1-1; D gene ambiguous. Germline loops: CDR1 SEHNR, CDR2 FQNEAQ (reference sequence). The ends were cut back, 1 base at V and 1 base at J, with 7 bases in the middle. CDR3 size: 14 residues. Here the CDR3 reads CASSLGVGNTEAFF. The CDR3 nucleotides read TGTGCCAGCAGCTTAGGGGTAGGGAACACTGAAGCTTTCTTT.

This clonotype was seen a handful of times. The genes are TRBV25-1 and TRBJ1-2, with TRBD1 matching 7 bases. Germline CDR1 and CDR2: MGHDK and SYGVNS. There are 14 residues in the CDR3. The V and J ends lost 6 bases and 2 bases, in that order; junction bases with no gene match: 6. CDR3 sequence reads: CASRRQGANYGYTF. The DNA for the CDR3 is TGTGCCAGCAGACGACAGGGTGCGAACTATGGCTACACCTTC.

In this sample, this clonotype turned up many times. The rearrangement joins TRBV7-9 to TRBJ1-1; TRBD1 agrees at 9 bases. Germline CDR1 reads SEHNR; CDR2 reads FQNEAQ (reference sequence). Trimming took 5 bases from V and 5 from J; bases not matched to a gene: 12. CDR3 size: 16 residues. The CDR3 DNA is TGTGCCAGCAGCCCAAGATCCGGGACAGGGTTAACTGAAGCTTTCTTT. Translation gives CASSPRSGTGLTEAFF.

Notes on this clonotype: Sequence at one end of the junction differs from germline and may be a read error. The rearrangement uses TRBV7-7 and TRBJ2-5; 7 bases map to TRBD1. This CDR3 is 14 amino acids long. The V gene's germline CDR1 is SSHAT and CDR2 FNYEAQ (reference sequence). CDR3 coding DNA: TGTGCTAGCAGCCAGACAGGGCATCAAGAGACCCAGTACTTC. It translates to CASSQTGHQETQYF. Looking up the rest from reference TRBV7-7 and TRBJ2-5 gives the full variable domain: GAGVSQSPRYKVTKRGQDVTLRCDPISSHATLYWYQQALGQGPEFLTYFNYEAQPDKSGLPSDRFSAERPEGSISTLTIQRTEQRDSAMYRCASSQTGHQETQYFGPGTRLLVL.

The J gene is TRBJ2-7, the V gene TRBV10-3; 12 bases line up with TRBD2. The CDR3 is made up of 13 amino acids. CDR1 ENHRY and CDR2 SYGVKD come from the germline V gene. The V and J ends lost 11 bases and 7 bases, in that order; junction bases with no gene match: 9. The CDR3 here is CAVRLAGVYEQYF. CDR3 sequence (DNA): TGTGCCGTACGACTAGCGGGAGTGTATGAGCAGTACTTC.